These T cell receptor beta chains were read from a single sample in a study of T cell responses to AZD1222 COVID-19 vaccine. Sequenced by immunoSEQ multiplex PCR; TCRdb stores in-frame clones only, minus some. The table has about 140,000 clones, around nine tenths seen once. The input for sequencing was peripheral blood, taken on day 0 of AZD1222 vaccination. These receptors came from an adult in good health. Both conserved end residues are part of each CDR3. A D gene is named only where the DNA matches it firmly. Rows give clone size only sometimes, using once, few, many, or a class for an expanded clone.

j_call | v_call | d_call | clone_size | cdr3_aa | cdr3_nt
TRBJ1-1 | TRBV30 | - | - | CAWSSLGAAPEAFF | TGTGCCTGGAGTTCTTTGGGAGCAGCCCCTGAAGCTTTCTTT
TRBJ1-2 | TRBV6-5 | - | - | CASSYPAGGYTF | TGTGCCAGCAGTTACCCGGCCGGTGGCTACACCTTC
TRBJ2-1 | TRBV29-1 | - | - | CSVSEGVNEQFF | TGCAGCGTTTCCGAAGGGGTAAATGAGCAGTTCTTC
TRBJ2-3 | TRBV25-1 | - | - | CASSEGQTTDTQYF | TGTGCCAGCAGTGAAGGACAGACGACAGATACGCAGTATTTT
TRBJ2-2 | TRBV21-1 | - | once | CASRGCLEREIGTGELFF | TGTGCCAGCAGGGGCTGTCTTGAGCGGGAGATAGGAACCGGGGAGCTGTTTTTT
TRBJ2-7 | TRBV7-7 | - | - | CASSLGSAGTYEQYF | TGTGCTAGCAGCTTAGGGTCGGCGGGAACCTACGAGCAGTACTTC
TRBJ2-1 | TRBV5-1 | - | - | CASSLAESPYNEQFF | TGCGCCAGCAGCTTGGCCGAAAGCCCCTACAATGAGCAGTTCTTC
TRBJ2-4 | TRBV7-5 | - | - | CARSLRGGLDKNIQYF | TGTGCCAGAAGCTTACGAGGGGGGCTTGACAAAAACATTCAGTACTTC
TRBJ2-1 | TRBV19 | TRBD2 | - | CASSIDLAGSNNEQFF | TGTGCCAGTAGTATAGATCTAGCGGGGTCAAACAATGAGCAGTTCTTC
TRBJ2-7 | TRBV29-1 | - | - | CSVDQGSYEQYF | TGCAGCGTTGATCAGGGCTCCTACGAGCAGTACTTC
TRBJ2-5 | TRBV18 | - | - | CASSPPTGVRTQETQYF | TGTGCCAGCTCACCTCCTACGGGGGTCAGGACACAAGAGACCCAGTACTTC
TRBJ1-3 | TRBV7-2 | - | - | CASSLGRPTNTIYF | TGTGCCAGCAGCTTGGGTCGCCCCACGAACACCATATATTTT
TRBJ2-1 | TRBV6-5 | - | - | CASSPQGGGYNEQFF | TGTGCCAGCAGTCCTCAGGGTGGGGGGTACAATGAGCAGTTCTTC
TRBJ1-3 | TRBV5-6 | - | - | CASSLAPSAGSGNTIYF | TGTGCCAGCAGCTTGGCCCCCTCTGCCGGCTCTGGAAACACCATATATTTT
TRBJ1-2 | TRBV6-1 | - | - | CASSIGQTYGYTF | TGTGCCAGCAGTATAGGACAGACCTATGGCTACACCTTC
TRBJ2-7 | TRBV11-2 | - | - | CASSSERFSYEQYF | TGTGCCAGCAGCTCGGAGAGGTTCTCCTACGAGCAGTACTTC
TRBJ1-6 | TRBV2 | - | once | CASSIGNNSPLHF | TGTGCCAGCAGTATCGGTAATAATTCACCCCTCCACTTT
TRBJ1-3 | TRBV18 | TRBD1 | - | CASSPLAYWDSSSGNTIYF | TGTGCCAGCTCACCTTTGGCTTATTGGGACAGCAGCTCTGGAAACACCATATATTTT
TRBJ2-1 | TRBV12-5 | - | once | CASGLDWGMNEQFF | TGTGCTAGTGGTCTGGATTGGGGGATGAATGAGCAGTTCTTC
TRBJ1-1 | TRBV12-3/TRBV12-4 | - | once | CASSLGVTEAFF | TGTGCCAGCAGTTTGGGGGTAACTGAAGCTTTCTTT
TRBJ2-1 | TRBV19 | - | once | CASSLLRDEQFF | TGTGCCAGTAGTCTACTCCGCGATGAGCAGTTCTTC
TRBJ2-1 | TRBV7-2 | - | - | CASSLRLGSRGQFF | TGTGCCAGCAGCTTAAGGCTAGGTTCTCGGGGTCAGTTCTTC
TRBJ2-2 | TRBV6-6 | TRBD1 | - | CASSPDRAVGELFF | TGTGCCAGCAGTCCGGACAGGGCGGTCGGGGAGCTGTTTTTT
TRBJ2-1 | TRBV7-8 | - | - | CASSLVRGTREFF | TGTGCCAGCAGCTTAGTAAGGGGGACACGGGAGTTCTTC
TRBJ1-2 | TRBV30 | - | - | CAWSPGFYGYTF | TGTGCCTGGAGTCCGGGCTTCTATGGCTACACCTTC
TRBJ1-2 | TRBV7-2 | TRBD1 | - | CASSPTGGLYGYTF | TGTGCCAGCAGCCCGACAGGGGGGCTGTATGGCTACACCTTC
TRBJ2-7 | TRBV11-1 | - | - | CASSLASGSTYEQYF | TGTGCCAGCAGCTTAGCTAGCGGTAGCACCTACGAGCAGTACTTC
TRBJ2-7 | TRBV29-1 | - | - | CSVQTGISEQYF | TGCAGCGTCCAGACAGGAATTAGCGAGCAGTACTTC
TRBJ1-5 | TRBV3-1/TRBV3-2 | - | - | CASSQNRDQPQHF | TGTGCCAGCAGCCAAAATCGTGATCAGCCCCAGCATTTT
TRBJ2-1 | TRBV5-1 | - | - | CASRLEASEQFF | TGCGCCAGCAGACTAGAAGCGAGTGAGCAGTTCTTC
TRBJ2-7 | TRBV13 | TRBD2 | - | CASSLGLGLAPYEQYF | TGTGCCAGCAGCTTAGGCCTAGGACTAGCTCCCTACGAGCAGTACTTC
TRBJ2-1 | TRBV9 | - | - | CASSPSGSGGPYNEQFF | TGTGCCAGCAGCCCCTCGGGGTCTGGGGGACCCTACAATGAGCAGTTCTTC
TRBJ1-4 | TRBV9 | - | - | CASSVAPGSEKLFF | TGTGCCAGCAGCGTAGCACCCGGGAGTGAAAAACTGTTTTTT
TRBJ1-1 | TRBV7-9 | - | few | CASLAFANTEAFF | TGTGCCAGCTTAGCCTTTGCGAACACTGAAGCTTTCTTT
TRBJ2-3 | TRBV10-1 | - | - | CASSEGGGFSGVPDTQYF | TGCGCCAGCAGCGAGGGGGGAGGTTTCAGCGGTGTTCCAGATACGCAGTATTTT
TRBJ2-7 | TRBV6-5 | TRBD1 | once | CASHRDRDYEQYF | TGTGCCAGCCACCGGGACAGGGATTACGAGCAGTACTTC
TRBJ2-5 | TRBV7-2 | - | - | CASSLVDRSQETQYF | TGTGCCAGCAGCTTAGTGGACCGGAGTCAAGAGACCCAGTACTTC
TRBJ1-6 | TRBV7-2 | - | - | CASSLQGLNSPLHF | TGTGCCAGCAGCTTACAGGGGTTAAATTCACCCCTCCACTTT
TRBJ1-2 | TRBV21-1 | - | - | CASSKVGQPPRGDYGYTF | TGTGCCAGCAGCAAAGTAGGACAGCCACCAAGGGGTGACTATGGCTACACCTTC
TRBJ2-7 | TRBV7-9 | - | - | CASRAGTEQYF | TGTGCCAGCAGGGCAGGGACCGAGCAGTACTTC
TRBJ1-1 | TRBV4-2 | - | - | CASSQVAQSTEAFF | TGTGCCAGCAGCCAGGTTGCACAGTCCACTGAAGCTTTCTTT
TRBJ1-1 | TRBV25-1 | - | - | CASSAGVTEAFF | TGTGCCAGCAGTGCCGGGGTCACTGAAGCTTTCTTT
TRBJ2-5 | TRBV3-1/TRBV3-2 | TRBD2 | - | CASSPGLAGGGETQYF | TGTGCCAGCAGCCCGGGACTAGCGGGAGGGGGAGAGACCCAGTACTTC
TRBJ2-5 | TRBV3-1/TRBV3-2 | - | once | CASSAVRGGQETQYF | TGTGCCAGCAGCGCGGTGAGGGGTGGACAAGAGACCCAGTACTTC
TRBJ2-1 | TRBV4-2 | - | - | CASSQDLGIRESHNEQFF | TGTGCCAGCAGCCAAGACTTAGGGATACGGGAGTCTCACAATGAGCAGTTCTTC
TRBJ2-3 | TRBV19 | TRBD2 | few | CASRPGGQRLSTDTQYF | TGTGCCAGTAGACCGGGGGGGCAGAGGTTGTCCACAGATACGCAGTATTTT
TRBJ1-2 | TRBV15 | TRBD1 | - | CATSPDRGLTYGYTF | TGTGCCACCAGCCCTGACAGGGGGTTGACCTATGGCTACACCTTC
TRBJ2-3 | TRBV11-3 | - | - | CASSLGGSSTDTQYF | TGTGCCAGCAGCCTTGGAGGATCAAGCACAGATACGCAGTATTTT
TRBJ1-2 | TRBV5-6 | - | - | CASRDRLGNYGYTF | TGTGCCAGCAGAGACAGGTTGGGTAACTATGGCTACACCTTC
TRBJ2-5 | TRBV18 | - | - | CASSARRGQETQYF | TGTGCCAGCTCAGCCCGGCGAGGGCAAGAGACCCAGTACTTC
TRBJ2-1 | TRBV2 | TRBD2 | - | CASRKSGSFNNEQFF | TGTGCCAGCAGGAAGAGCGGGAGTTTCAACAATGAGCAGTTCTTC
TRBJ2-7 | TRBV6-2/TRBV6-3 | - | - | CASSYPPFEFPGDESYEQYF | TGTGCCAGCAGTTACCCTCCTTTCGAGTTTCCGGGGGATGAATCTTACGAGCAGTACTTC
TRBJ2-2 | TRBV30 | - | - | CAWRGSNTGELFF | TGTGCCTGGAGGGGCTCTAACACCGGGGAGCTGTTTTTT
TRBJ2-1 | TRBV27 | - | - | CASKWSAVGEQFF | TGTGCCAGCAAGTGGTCAGCGGTTGGGGAGCAGTTCTTC
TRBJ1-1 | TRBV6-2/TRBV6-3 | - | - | CASSYSARDGMNTEAFF | TGTGCCAGCAGTTACTCGGCTAGGGACGGCATGAACACTGAAGCTTTCTTT
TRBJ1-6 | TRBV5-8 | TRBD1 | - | CASSPRTGFGDGSPLHF | TGTGCCAGCAGCCCGAGGACAGGGTTTGGAGACGGTTCACCCCTCCACTTT
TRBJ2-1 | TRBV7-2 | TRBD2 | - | CASSISGGLSYNEQFF | TGTGCCAGCAGTATTAGCGGGGGCCTTTCCTACAATGAGCAGTTCTTC
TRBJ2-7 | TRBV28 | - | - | CASSFQGSSSYEQYF | TGTGCCAGCAGTTTTCAGGGGAGTAGCTCCTACGAGCAGTACTTC
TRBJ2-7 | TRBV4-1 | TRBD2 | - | CASSQVLAGSYEQYF | TGCGCCAGCAGCCAAGTACTAGCGGGGTCCTACGAGCAGTACTTC